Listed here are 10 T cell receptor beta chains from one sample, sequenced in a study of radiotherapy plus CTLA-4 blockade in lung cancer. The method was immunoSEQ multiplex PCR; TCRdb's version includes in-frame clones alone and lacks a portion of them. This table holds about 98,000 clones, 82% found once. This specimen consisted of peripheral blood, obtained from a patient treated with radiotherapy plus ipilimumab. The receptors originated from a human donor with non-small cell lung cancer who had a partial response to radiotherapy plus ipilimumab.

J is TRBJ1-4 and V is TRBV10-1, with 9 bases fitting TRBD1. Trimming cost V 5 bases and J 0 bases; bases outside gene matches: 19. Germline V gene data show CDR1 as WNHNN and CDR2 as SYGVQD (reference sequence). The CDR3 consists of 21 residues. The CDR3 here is CASSSLLDPGTGSSTNEKLFF. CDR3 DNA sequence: TGCGCCAGCAGTTCCCTTCTCGATCCCGGGACAGGGTCTTCAACTAATGAAAAACTGTTTTTT.

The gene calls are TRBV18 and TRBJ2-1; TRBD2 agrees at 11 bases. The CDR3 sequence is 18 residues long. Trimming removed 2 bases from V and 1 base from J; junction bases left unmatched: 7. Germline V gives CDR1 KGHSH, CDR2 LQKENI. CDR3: CASSPKALAGVSYNEQFF. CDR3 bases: TGTGCCAGCTCACCAAAAGCACTAGCGGGAGTTTCCTACAATGAGCAGTTCTTC.

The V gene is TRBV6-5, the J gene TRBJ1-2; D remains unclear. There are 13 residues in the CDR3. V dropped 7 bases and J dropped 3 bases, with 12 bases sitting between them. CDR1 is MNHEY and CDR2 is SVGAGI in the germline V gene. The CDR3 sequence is CASIGGSHYGYTF. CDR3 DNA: TGTGCCAGCATAGGCGGCAGTCACTATGGCTACACCTTC.

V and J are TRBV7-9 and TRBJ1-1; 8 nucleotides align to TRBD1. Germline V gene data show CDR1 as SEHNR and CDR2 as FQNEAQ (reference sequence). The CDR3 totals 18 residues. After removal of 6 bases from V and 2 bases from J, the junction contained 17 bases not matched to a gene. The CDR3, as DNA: TGTGCCAGCAGTCCAGGGTCAGGGGGCGATGGAAAAAACACTGAAGCTTTCTTT. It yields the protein CASSPGSGGDGKNTEAFF.

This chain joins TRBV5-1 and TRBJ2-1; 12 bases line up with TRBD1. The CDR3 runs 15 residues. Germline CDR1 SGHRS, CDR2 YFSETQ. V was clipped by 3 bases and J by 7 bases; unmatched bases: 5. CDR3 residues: CASSYRDRGQNEQFF. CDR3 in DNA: TGCGCCAGCAGCTACCGGGACAGGGGGCAGAATGAGCAGTTCTTC.

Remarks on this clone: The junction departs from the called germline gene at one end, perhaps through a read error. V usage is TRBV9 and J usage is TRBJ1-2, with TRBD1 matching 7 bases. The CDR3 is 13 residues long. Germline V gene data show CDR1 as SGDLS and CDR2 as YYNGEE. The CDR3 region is CASSVGGTYGYTF. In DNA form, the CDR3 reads TGTGCCAGCAGTGTAGGGGGCACCTATGGCTACACCTTC.

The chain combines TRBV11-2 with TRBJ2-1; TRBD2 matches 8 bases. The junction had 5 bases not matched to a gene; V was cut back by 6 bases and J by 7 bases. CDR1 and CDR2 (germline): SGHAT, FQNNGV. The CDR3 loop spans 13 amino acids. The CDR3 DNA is TGTGCCAGCAGAGCGGGAGCTTTGAATGAGCAGTTCTTC. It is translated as CASRAGALNEQFF.

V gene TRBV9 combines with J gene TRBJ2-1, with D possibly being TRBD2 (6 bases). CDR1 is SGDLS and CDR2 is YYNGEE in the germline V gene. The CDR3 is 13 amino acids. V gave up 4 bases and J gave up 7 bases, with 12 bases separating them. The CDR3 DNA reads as TGTGCCAGCAGCCCGGGGGATGAAAATGAGCAGTTCTTC. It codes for CASSPGDENEQFF.

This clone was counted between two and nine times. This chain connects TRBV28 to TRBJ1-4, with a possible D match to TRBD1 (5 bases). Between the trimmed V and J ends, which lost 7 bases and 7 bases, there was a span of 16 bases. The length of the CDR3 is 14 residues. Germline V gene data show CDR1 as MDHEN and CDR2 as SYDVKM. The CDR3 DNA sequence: TGTGCCAGCATCAGGGCAGGGTATAGTGAAAAACTGTTTTTT. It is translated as CASIRAGYSEKLFF.

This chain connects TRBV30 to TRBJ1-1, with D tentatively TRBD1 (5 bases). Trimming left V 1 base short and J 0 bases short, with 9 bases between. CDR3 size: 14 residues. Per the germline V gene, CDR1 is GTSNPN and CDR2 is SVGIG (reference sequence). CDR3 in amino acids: CAWSGAGLNTEAFF. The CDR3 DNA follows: TGTGCCTGGAGTGGCGCAGGGCTGAACACTGAAGCTTTCTTT.